A single sample gave rise to the 3 T cell receptor beta chains below, sequenced in a study of blood T cell repertoires in COVID-19. Sequencing used immunoSEQ multiplex PCR; TCRdb keeps in-frame clones, though not all of them. This sample yields about 180,000 clones, of which around 86% are seen a single time; around 8.6% belongs to the top ten. The sequencing input was PBMCs or T cells enriched from blood (not recorded which). These receptors came from a woman in her 30s who had recovered from COVID-19.

The V and J genes are TRBV10-3 and TRBJ2-2; no firm D call. Germline loops: CDR1 ENHRY, CDR2 SYGVKD. Between the trimmed V and J ends, which lost 0 bases and 6 bases, there was a span of 8 bases. There are 14 residues in the CDR3. The CDR3 nucleotides read TGTGCCATCAGTGAGTCAGGCGGTGCCGGGGAGCTGTTTTTT. Translated: CAISESGGAGELFF.

This clone showed up just once. The V gene is TRBV5-4, the J gene TRBJ2-3, with D unresolved. V was trimmed by 0 bases and J by 0 bases, leaving 11 bases between them. The CDR3 has 16 residues. CDR1 and CDR2 from the germline V gene are SGHNT and YYREEE (reference sequence). The CDR3 DNA reads as TGTGCCAGCAGCTTGGCGGCGCGGAGTAGCACAGATACGCAGTATTTT. Protein sequence: CASSLAARSSTDTQYF.

This clone was counted between two and nine times. V and J are TRBV10-2 and TRBJ2-3, with D possibly TRBD2 on 5 matching bases. V was clipped by 7 bases and J by 7 bases, with 12 bases between them. The CDR3 is 12 residues long. Germline CDR1 reads WSHSY; CDR2 reads SAAADI. This CDR3 is CASMSGEYTQYF. The CDR3 coding sequence is TGCGCCAGCATGAGTGGGGAGTATACGCAGTATTTT.